This T cell receptor beta chain was identified during a study of blood T cell repertoires in COVID-19. Sequencing was performed with immunoSEQ multiplex PCR; in TCRdb, only in-frame clones are kept and a portion is missing. Of hundreds of thousands of clones listed, approximately 90% are singletons. V shed 6 bases and J shed 5 bases, with 15 bases lying between them. CDR1 KGHDR and CDR2 SFDVKD come from the germline V gene. The CDR3 is 14 residues long. Sequenced material: PBMCs or T cells enriched from blood (not recorded which). The chain joins TRBV24-1 to TRBJ2-5; D may be TRBD2 (7 bases). The sequence was obtained from a woman aged 45-59 years who had recovered from COVID-19. The CDR3 bases are TGTGCCACCAGTCCGGGGGGCTCAGTGGAGACCCAGTACTTC. This translates into CATSPGGSVETQYF.